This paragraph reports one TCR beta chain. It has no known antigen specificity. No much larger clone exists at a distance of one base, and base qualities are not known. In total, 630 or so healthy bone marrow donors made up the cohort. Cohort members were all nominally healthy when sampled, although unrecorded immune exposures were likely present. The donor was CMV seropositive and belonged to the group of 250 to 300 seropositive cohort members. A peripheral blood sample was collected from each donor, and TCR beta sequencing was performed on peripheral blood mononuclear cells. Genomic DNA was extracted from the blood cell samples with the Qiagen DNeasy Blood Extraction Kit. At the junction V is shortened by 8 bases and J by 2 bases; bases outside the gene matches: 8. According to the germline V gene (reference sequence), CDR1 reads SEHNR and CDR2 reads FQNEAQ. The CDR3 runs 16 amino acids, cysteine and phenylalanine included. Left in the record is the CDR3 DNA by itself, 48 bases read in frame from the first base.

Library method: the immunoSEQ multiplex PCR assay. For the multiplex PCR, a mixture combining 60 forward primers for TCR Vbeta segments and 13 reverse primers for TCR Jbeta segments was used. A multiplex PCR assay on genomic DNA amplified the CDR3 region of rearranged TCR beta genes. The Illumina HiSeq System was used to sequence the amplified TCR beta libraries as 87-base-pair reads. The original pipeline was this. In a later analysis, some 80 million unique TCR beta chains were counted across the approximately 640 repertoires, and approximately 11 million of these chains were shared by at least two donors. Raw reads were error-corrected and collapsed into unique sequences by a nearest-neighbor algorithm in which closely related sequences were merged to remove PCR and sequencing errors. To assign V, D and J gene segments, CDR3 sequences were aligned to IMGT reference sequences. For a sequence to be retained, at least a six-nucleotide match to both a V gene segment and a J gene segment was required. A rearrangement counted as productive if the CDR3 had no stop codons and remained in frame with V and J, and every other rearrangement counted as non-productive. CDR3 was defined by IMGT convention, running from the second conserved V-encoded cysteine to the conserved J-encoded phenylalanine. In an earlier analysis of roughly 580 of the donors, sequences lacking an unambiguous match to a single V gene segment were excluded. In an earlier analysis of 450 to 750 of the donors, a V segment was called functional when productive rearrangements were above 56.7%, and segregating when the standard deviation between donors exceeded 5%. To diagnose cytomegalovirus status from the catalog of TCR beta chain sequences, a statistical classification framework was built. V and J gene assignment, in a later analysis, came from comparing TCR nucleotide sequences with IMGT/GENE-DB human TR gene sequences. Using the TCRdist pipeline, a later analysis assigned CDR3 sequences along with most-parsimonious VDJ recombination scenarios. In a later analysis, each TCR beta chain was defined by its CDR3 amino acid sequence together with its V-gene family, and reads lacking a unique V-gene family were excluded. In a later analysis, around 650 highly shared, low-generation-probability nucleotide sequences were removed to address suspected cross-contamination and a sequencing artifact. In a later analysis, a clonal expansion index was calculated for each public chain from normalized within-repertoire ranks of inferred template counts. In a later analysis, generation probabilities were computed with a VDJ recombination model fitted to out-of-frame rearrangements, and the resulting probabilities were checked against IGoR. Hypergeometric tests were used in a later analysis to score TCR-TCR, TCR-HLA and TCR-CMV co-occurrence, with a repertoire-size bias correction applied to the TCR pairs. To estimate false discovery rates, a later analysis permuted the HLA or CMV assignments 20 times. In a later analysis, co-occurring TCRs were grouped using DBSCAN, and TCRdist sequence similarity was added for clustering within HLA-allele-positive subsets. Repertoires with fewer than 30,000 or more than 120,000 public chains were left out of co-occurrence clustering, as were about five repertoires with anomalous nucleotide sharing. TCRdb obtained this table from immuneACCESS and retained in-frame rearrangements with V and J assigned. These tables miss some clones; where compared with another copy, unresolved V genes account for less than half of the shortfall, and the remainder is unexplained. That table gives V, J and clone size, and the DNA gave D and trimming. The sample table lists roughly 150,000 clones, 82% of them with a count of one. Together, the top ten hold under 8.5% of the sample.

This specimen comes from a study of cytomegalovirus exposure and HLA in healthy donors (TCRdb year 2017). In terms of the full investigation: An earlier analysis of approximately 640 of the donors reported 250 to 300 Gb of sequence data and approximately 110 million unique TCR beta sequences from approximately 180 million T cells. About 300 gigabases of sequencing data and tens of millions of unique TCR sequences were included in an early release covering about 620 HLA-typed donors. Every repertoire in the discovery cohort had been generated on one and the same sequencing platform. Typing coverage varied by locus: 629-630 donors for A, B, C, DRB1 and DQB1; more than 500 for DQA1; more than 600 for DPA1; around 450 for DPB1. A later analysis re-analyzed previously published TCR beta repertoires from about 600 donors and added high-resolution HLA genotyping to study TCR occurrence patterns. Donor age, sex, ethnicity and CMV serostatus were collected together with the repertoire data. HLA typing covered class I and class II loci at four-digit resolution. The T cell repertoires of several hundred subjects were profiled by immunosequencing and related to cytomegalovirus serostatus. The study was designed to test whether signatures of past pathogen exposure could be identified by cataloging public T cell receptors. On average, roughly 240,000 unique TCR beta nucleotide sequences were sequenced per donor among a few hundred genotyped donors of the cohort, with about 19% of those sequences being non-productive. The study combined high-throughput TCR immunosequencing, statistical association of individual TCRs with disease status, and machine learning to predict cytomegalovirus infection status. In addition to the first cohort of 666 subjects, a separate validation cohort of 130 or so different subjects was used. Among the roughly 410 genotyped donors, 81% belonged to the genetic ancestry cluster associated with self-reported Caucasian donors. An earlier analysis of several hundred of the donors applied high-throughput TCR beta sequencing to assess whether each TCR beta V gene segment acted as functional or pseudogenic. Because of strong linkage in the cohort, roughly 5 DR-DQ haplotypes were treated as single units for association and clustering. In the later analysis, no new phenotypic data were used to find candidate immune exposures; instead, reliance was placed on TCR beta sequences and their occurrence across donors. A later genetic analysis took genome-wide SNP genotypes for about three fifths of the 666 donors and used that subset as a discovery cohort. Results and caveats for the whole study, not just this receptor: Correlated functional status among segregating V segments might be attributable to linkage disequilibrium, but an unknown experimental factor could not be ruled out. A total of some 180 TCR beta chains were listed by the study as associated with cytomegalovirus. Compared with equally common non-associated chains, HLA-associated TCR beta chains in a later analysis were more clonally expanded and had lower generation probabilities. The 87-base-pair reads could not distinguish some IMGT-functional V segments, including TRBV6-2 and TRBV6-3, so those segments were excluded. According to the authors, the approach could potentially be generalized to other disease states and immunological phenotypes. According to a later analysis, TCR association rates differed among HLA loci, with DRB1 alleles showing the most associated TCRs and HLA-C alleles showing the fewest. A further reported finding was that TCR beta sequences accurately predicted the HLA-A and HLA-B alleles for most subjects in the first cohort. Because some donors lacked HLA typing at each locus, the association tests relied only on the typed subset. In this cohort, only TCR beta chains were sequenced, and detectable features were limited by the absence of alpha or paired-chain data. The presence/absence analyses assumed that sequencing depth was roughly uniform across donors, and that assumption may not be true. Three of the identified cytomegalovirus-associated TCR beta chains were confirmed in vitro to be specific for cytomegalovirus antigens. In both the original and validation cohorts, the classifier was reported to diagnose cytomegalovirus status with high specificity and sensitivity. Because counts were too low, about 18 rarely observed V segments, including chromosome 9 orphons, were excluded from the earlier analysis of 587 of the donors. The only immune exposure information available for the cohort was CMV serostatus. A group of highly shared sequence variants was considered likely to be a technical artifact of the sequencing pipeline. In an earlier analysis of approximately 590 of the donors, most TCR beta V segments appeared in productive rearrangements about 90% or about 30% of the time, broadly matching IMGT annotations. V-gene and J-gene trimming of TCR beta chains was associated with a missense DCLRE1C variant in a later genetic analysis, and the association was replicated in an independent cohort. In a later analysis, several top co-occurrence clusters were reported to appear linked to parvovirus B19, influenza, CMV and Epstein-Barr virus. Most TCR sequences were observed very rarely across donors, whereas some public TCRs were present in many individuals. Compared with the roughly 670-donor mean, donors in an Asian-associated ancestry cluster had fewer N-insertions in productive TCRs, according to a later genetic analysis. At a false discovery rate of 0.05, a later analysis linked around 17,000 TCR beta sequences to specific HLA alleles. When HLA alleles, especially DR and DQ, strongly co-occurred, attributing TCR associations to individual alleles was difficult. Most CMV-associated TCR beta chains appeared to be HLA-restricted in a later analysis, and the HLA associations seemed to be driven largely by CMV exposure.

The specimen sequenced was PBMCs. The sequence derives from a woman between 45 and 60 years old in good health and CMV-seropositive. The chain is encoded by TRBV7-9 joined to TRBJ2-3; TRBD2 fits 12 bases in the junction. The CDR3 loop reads CASGRTSGAATDTQYF. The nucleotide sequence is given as TGTGCCAGCGGAAGGACTAGCGGGGCTGCCACAGATACGCAGTATTTT.